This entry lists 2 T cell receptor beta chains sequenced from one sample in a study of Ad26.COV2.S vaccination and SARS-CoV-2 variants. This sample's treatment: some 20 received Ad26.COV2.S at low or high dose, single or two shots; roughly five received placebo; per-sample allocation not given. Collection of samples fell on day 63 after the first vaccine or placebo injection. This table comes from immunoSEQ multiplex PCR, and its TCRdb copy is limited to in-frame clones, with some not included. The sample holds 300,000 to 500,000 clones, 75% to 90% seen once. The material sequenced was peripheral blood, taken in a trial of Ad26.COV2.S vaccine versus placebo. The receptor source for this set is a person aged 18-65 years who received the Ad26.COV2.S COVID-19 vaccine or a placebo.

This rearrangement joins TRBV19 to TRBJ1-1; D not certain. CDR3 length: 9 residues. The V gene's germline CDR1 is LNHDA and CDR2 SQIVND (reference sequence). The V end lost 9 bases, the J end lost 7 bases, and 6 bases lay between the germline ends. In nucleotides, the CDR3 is TGTGCCAGGGAGCGTGAAGCTTTCTTT. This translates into CAREREAFF. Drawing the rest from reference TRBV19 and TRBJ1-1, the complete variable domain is DGGITQSPKYLFRKEGQNVTLSCEQNLNHDAMYWYRQDPGQGLRLIYYSQIVNDFQKGDIAEGYSVSREKKESFPLTVTSAQKNPTAFYLCAREREAFFGQGTRLTVV.

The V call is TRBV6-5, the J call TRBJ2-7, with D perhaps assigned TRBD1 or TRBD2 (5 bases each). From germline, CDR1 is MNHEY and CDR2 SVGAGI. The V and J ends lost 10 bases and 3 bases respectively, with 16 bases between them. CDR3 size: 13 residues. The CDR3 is CAIYGWGSYEQYF. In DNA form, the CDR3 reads TGTGCCATTTATGGGTGGGGGAGCTACGAGCAGTACTTC.